These T cell receptor beta chains were read from a single sample in a study of blood T cells in healthy people across ages. TCRdb used MiXCR to reprocess the 5' RACE reads, holding one entry per CDR3 protein. This table holds 1.2 million to 1.5 million distinct CDR3 sequences, around 59% found once. The material sequenced was blood. Receptors originate from a man in his late teens or twenties in good health. The CDR3 runs from the conserved cysteine through the conserved F or W. The D gene is left open where the match is weak. Size tells how often a clone was seen (once, few, many) or the class of an expanded clone, and some rows leave it out.

v_call	clone_size	j_call	d_call	cdr3_nt	cdr3_aa
TRBV7-2	once	TRBJ1-5	TRBD1	TGTGCCAGCAGCCGGCGGACAGGGGAGGGTCAGCCCCAGCATTTT	CASSRRTGEGQPQHF
TRBV7-8	few	TRBJ2-7	TRBD1	TGTGCCAGCAGCCCTAACCATATACAGGGGGCGGATTACGAGCAGTACTTC	CASSPNHIQGADYEQYF
TRBV7-9	-	TRBJ1-5	-	TGTGCCAGCAGCTTTGGGGGGGATACCTATAGCAATCAGCCCCAGCATTTT	CASSFGGDTYSNQPQHF
TRBV15	-	TRBJ2-5	TRBD2	TGTGCCACCAGCAGAGATGGGACTAGCCGCGAGACCCAGTACTTC	CATSRDGTSRETQYF
TRBV28	-	TRBJ1-1	TRBD1	TGTGCCAGCACCCCCGGGACAGGGTGGACTGAAGCTTTCTTT	CASTPGTGWTEAFF
TRBV6-1	-	TRBJ2-5	-	TGTGCCAGCACTGTGGCAGGGCTGTCTGAGCAGTACTTC	CASTVAGLSEQYF
TRBV10-3	-	TRBJ1-1	-	TGTGCCATCAGTGAGTCGGCGGGATTGGCTTTCTTT	CAISESAGLAFF
TRBV7-9	once	TRBJ2-3	-	TGTGCCAGCAGCATAGACTGGGGAGGCACAGATACGCAGTATTTT	CASSIDWGGTDTQYF
TRBV12-3/TRBV12-4	-	TRBJ2-3	TRBD1	TGTGCCAGCACCTCCCGAGGGGGACAGGCTCGGTATTTT	CASTSRGGQARYF
TRBV10-3	-	TRBJ2-1	TRBD1	TGTGCCATCAGTGAGCCGACAGGGGAGGCCTGGGCGGCAAGCAATGAGCAGTTCTTC	CAISEPTGEAWAASNEQFF
TRBV4-1	few	TRBJ2-1	-	TGCGCCAGCAGCGGGCAGGGTCTTTCGAGGGATGAGCAGTTCTTC	CASSGQGLSRDEQFF
TRBV4-1	-	TRBJ2-7	-	TGCGCCAGCAGCCAAGATGCGGCCAGCGCCTCTTCCTACGAGCAGTACTTC	CASSQDAASASSYEQYF
TRBV4-1	few	TRBJ1-4	TRBD1	TGCGCCAGCAGCCGACCGGGGACAGGGGATGAAAAACTGTTTTTT	CASSRPGTGDEKLFF
TRBV12-3/TRBV12-4	once	TRBJ1-5	-	TGTGCCAGCAGTTTAGCATTTTTGGAGAGGAATCAGCCCCAGCATTTT	CASSLAFLERNQPQHF
TRBV20-1	-	TRBJ2-7	-	TGCAGTGCTGACCCAGGACCGGCAGAAGAGCAGTACTTC	CSADPGPAEEQYF
TRBV20-1	few	TRBJ2-5	-	TGCAGTGCTAGCTTCCCAGGCTCCGGGGAGACCCAGTACTTC	CSASFPGSGETQYF